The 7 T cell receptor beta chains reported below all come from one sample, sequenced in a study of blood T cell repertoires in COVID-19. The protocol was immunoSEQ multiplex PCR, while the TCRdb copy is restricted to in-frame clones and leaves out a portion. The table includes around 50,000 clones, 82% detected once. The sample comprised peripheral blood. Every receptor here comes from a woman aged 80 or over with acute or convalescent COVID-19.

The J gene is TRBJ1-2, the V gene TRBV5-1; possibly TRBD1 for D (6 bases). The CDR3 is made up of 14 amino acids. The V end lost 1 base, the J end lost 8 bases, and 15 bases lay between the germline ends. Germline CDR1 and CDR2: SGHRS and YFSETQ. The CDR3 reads CASSLTGSLGGYTF. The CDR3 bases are TGCGCCAGCAGCTTGACAGGGTCATTGGGGGGCTACACCTTC. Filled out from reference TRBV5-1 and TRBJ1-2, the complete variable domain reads KAGVTQTPRYLIKTRGQQVTLSCSPISGHRSVSWYQQTPGQGLQFLFEYFSETQRNKGNFPGRFSGRQFSNSRSEMNVSTLELGDSALYLCASSLTGSLGGYTFGSGTRLTVV.

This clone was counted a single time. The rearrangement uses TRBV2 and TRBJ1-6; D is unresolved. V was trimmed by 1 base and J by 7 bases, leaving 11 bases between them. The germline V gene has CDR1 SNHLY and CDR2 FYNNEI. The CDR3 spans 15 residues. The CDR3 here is CASSEERDGNSPLHF. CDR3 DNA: TGTGCCAGCAGTGAAGAGAGGGATGGAAATTCACCCCTCCACTTT.

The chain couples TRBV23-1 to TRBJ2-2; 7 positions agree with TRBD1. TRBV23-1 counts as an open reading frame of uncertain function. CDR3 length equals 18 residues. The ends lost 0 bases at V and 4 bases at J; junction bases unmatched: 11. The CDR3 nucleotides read TGCGCCAGCAGTCAATCGGTCCCCGAGGGGGCTGCCACCGGGGAGCTGTTTTTT. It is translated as CASSQSVPEGAATGELFF.

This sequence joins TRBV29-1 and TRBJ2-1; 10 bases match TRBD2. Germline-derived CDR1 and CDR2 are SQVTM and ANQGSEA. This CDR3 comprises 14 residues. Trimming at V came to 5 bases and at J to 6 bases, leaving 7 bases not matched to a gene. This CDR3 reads CSVCELAGINEQFF. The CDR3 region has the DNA TGCAGCGTTTGCGAACTAGCGGGGATCAATGAGCAGTTCTTC.

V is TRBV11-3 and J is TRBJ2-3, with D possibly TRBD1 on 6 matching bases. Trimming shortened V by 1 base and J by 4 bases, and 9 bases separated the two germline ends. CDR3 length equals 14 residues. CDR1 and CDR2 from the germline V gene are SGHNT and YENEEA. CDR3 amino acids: CASSLARGSDTQYF. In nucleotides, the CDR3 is TGTGCCAGCAGCTTAGCCAGGGGTTCAGATACGCAGTATTTT.

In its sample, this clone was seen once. CDR3 sequence (DNA): TGTGCCAGCAGGAGGACAGGGGGCGACGTCGGTGGCTACACCTTC. Translated, it gives CASRRTGGDVGGYTF. V is TRBV6-5 and J is TRBJ1-2, with 11 bases fitting TRBD1. V lost 6 bases, J lost 7 bases, and 10 bases stayed unmatched. The CDR3 covers 15 residues. Germline-derived CDR1 and CDR2 are MNHEY and SVGAGI.

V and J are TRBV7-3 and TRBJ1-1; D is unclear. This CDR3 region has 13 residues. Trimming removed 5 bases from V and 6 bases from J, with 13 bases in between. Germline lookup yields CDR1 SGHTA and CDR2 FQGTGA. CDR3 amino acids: CASSRDGLSEAFF. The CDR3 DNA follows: TGTGCCAGCAGCAGAGATGGTCTATCTGAAGCTTTCTTT. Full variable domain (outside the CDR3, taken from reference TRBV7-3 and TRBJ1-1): GAGVSQTPSNKVTEKGKYVELRCDPISGHTALYWYRQSLGQGPEFLIYFQGTGAADDSGLPNDRFFAVRPEGSVSTLKIQRTERGDSAVYLCASSRDGLSEAFFGQGTRLTVV.